The rows below give T cell receptor beta chains drawn from one sample of a study of blood T cell repertoires in COVID-19. Method: immunoSEQ multiplex PCR; TCRdb's copy keeps in-frame clones and lacks some. The profile shows hundreds of thousands of clones, approximately 80% of them singletons. Sequenced material: peripheral blood. The receptors were gathered from an elderly woman with active or convalescent COVID-19. Both conserved end residues are trimmed from each CDR3. Some rows have no size entry. The others give once, few or many, or a class for an expanded clone.

TRBV7-6	TRBJ2-1	-	13	ASSLAEAGGNEQF
TRBV5-1	TRBJ2-7	-	12	ASSSTMTSTGQY
TRBV5-6	TRBJ1-5	-	13	ASSLGRIGNQPQH
TRBV2	TRBJ1-1	once	14	ASIPGSGGAYTEAF
TRBV28	TRBJ1-1	-	10	ASSLPRTEAF
TRBV11-2	TRBJ1-3	-	13	ASSPDRDTGNTIY
TRBV6-5	TRBJ1-1	-	14	ASSYWGPVMNTEAF
TRBV1	TRBJ2-1	-	17	TSSQGNLLAGDEYNEQF
TRBV5-1	TRBJ2-1	-	15	ASSRLAGESSYNEQF
TRBV7-9	TRBJ2-7	-	11	ASSPGLEGEQY
TRBV5-5	TRBJ2-2	-	13	ASSEYVQGPGELF
TRBV7-2	TRBJ1-2	once	12	ASSLAEGRGGYT
TRBV4-1	TRBJ2-7	-	12	ASSPGDSAYEQY
TRBV7-9	TRBJ1-2	once	11	ASRSEWGHVYT
TRBV30	TRBJ2-2	once	12	AWKRDGFTGELF
TRBV6-5	TRBJ1-1	-	12	ASSYDRSNTEAF
TRBV12-3/TRBV12-4	TRBJ2-3	few	11	ASSQEPTRAQY
TRBV28	TRBJ1-2	-	12	ASSLPDRGYGYT
TRBV3-1/TRBV3-2	TRBJ1-4	-	12	ASSHWDRVEKLF
TRBV19	TRBJ2-3	-	12	ASSSNRGTDTQY
TRBV5-1	TRBJ2-7	once	10	ASSADLNEQY
TRBV4-1	TRBJ2-1	once	11	ASSLYSGSEQF
TRBV27	TRBJ1-5	-	12	ASSFRTENQPQH
TRBV4-1	TRBJ2-2	-	12	ASSQHDSTGELF
TRBV5-1	TRBJ1-2	few	11	ASSLEGAGGYT
TRBV27	TRBJ1-2	-	12	ASSGRGREYGYT